The TCR beta chain described here comes from a study of blood T cell repertoires in COVID-19. Overall study context: Material from acute and convalescent COVID-19 was sourced from the United States, Italy and Spain. From T cells, B-cell-depleted T cells, or PBMCs came the material, which was cDNA or gDNA.

Germline V gene data show CDR1 as SQVTM and CDR2 as ANQGSEA. The CDR3 has 14 residues. V lost 7 bases and J lost 1; bases outside the gene matches: 7. Methods used by the authors: Estimation of nucleated cell counts relied on the amplification of reference gene primers. Generated by immunoSEQ multiplex PCR, the TCRdb table keeps only in-frame clones and is missing some. V, J and clone size derive from that table, while D and trimming were established from the DNA sequence. In the table there are about 220,000 clones, 83% of which are singletons. Many counts were recorded for this clone. Sequencing was performed on peripheral blood. This chain joins TRBV29-1 and TRBJ2-7, with 10 bases aligning to TRBD2. This receptor was obtained from a middle-aged woman with active or convalescent COVID-19. The CDR3 DNA follows: TGCAGCGCCCAGCGGACTAGCGGTTCCTACGAGCAGTACTTC. It specifies CSAQRTSGSYEQYF.